This TCR beta chain was identified in a study of T cells in Graves' hyperthyroidism and ophthalmopathy. Patients were excluded for uncontrolled infection, other autoimmune disease, pregnancy or lactation. Amplification of TCR beta CDR3 regions was performed using RNA transcripts as template. Researchers ran a first-round RT-PCR on the TCR CDR3 using the HTBI primer set. TCRdb processed the multiplex PCR reads anew with MiXCR; each CDR3 protein has one entry. Of 300,000 to 450,000 distinct CDR3 sequences in the sample, more than 12% were seen once. This clonotype has more than one count but fewer than ten. V dropped 5 bases and J dropped 1 base, with 19 bases sitting between them. Germline CDR1 and CDR2: LNHDA and SQIVND (reference sequence). The CDR3 is made up of 17 amino acids.

The source material was blood. The sequence came from a woman aged 30 to 39 with Graves' hyperthyroidism. The chain employs TRBV19 and TRBJ2-3; the D is unclear. As DNA, the CDR3 is TGTGCCAGTAGTCCCATGGGTCTAGACGCCGGCACAGATACGCAGTATTTT. Protein product: CASSPMGLDAGTDTQYF.